The 20 T cell receptor beta chains reported below all come from one sample, sequenced in a study of cytomegalovirus exposure and HLA in healthy donors. The PCR had 60 Vbeta and 13 Jbeta primers. Method: immunoSEQ multiplex PCR; TCRdb's copy keeps in-frame clones and lacks some. The table includes some 90,000 clones, approximately 80% detected once. The sequencing input was PBMCs. The receptors originated from a young man in good health and CMV-seropositive.

The count of this clone is one. This chain joins TRBV18 and TRBJ2-7; no firm D call. V dropped 3 bases and J dropped 2 bases, with 11 bases sitting between them. CDR1 and CDR2 from the germline V gene are KGHSH and LQKENI. CDR3 size: 14 residues. The CDR3 loop is CASSPRLETYEQYF. CDR3 bases: TGTGCCAGCTCACCTCGTCTGGAGACCTACGAGCAGTACTTC.

The gene calls are TRBV9 and TRBJ2-1, with D uncertain. Germline values: CDR1 SGDLS, CDR2 YYNGEE. This CDR3 is built from 12 residues. The V end was cut by 7 bases, the J end by 6 bases, with 11 bases between. CDR3 sequence (DNA): TGTGCCAGCGGAATAGCCGCCAATGAGCAGTTCTTC. Protein product: CASGIAANEQFF.

In this sample, this clone turned up a few times. The chain combines TRBV18 with TRBJ1-5; D gene uncertain. With 2 bases removed from V and 11 bases from J, the gap between germline ends came to 22 bases. CDR1 is KGHSH and CDR2 is LQKENI in the germline V gene. The CDR3 length is 16 residues. The CDR3 DNA reads TGTGCCAGCTCACCAGGGTACGGCGGGGAATCGTGGGCCCAGCATTTT. Its protein product is CASSPGYGGESWAQHF.

This chain joins TRBV4-1 and TRBJ1-1, with D possibly matching TRBD1 (6 bases). The V and J ends lost 4 bases and 11 bases respectively, with 17 bases between them. This CDR3 is 13 amino acids long. Germline CDR1 and CDR2: MGHRA and YSYEKL. Here the CDR3 reads CASSLILDSGAFF. CDR3 in DNA: TGCGCCAGCAGCCTAATCCTGGACAGTGGGGCTTTCTTT.

The rearrangement uses TRBV5-1 and TRBJ2-6; D is possibly TRBD1 (5 bases). The germline V gene encodes CDR1 SGHRS and CDR2 YFSETQ. The length of the CDR3 is 16 residues. Trimming removed 1 base from V and 0 bases from J, with 8 bases in between. CDR3 loop: CASSLWQGSGANVLTF. DNA of the CDR3: TGCGCCAGCAGCTTGTGGCAGGGCTCTGGGGCCAACGTCCTGACTTTC.

This clone occurred a few times. The chain links TRBV7-8 to TRBJ2-7; TRBD2 matches at 8 bases. Germline V CDR1 and CDR2: SGHVS, FQNEAQ. The CDR3 loop spans 15 amino acids. The V and J ends lost 1 base and 3 bases, in that order; junction bases with no gene match: 5. CDR3 loop: CASSLERTSFYEQYF. The DNA of the CDR3 is TGTGCCAGCAGCTTAGAGAGGACTAGCTTCTACGAGCAGTACTTC.

The rearrangement joins TRBV9 to TRBJ2-2, with D possibly being TRBD2 (5 bases). The length of the CDR3 is 16 residues. CDR1 SGDLS and CDR2 YYNGEE come from the germline V gene. V dropped 0 bases and J dropped 4 bases, with 13 bases sitting between them. The CDR3, as DNA: TGTGCCAGCAGCGTAGTCAGCGTGGGAGCCACCGGGGAGCTGTTTTTT. This translates into CASSVVSVGATGELFF.

The rearrangement uses TRBV5-1 and TRBJ1-2; possible D gene TRBD1, 5 bases. The CDR3 is 14 amino acids. V was pared by 3 bases and J by 2 bases, with 11 bases between. Germline values: CDR1 SGHRS, CDR2 YFSETQ. CDR3 region: CASSSSGGNYGYTF. The CDR3 nucleotides read TGCGCCAGCAGCTCCTCCGGGGGAAACTATGGCTACACCTTC. Full variable domain (remainder filled in from reference TRBV5-1 and TRBJ1-2): KAGVTQTPRYLIKTRGQQVTLSCSPISGHRSVSWYQQTPGQGLQFLFEYFSETQRNKGNFPGRFSGRQFSNSRSEMNVSTLELGDSALYLCASSSSGGNYGYTFGSGTRLTVV.

V and J are TRBV6-1 and TRBJ2-3; 9 bases fit TRBD1. This CDR3 has 15 amino acids. In germline, CDR1 is MNHNS, CDR2 SASEGT. Trimming removed 4 bases from V and 5 bases from J; junction bases left unmatched: 7. This CDR3 is CASSVNRGRGDTQYF. The CDR3 DNA reads as TGTGCCAGCAGTGTCAACAGGGGGCGCGGAGATACGCAGTATTTT.

CDR3 in amino acids: CASSLVGSRNTEAFF. CDR3 DNA: TGTGCCAGCAGCTTGGTGGGCAGCCGTAACACTGAAGCTTTCTTT. J is TRBJ1-1 and V is TRBV5-4, with D hard to call. Trimming removed 0 bases from V and 2 bases from J, with 11 bases in between. CDR1 SGHNT and CDR2 YYREEE come from the germline V gene (reference sequence). The CDR3 extends over 15 amino acids.

The V gene is TRBV4-3, the J gene TRBJ2-7, with 9 bases lining up with TRBD1. The germline V gene has CDR1 LGHNA and CDR2 YSLEER. The CDR3 runs 14 residues. The J segment lost 9 bases and the V segment lost 4 bases, leaving 10 bases of the junction unmatched. The CDR3 loop is CASSPGQGARVQYF. DNA for the CDR3: TGCGCCAGCAGCCCGGGACAGGGCGCCCGGGTGCAGTACTTC.

The rearrangement links TRBV19 to TRBJ2-7, with TRBD2 matching 10 bases. This CDR3 has 14 residues. The ends lost 7 bases at V and 4 bases at J; junction bases unmatched: 7. Germline V gene lookup returns CDR1 LNHDA and CDR2 SQIVND (reference sequence). The CDR3 spells CASTLAGGGYEQYF. DNA of the CDR3: TGTGCCAGTACCTTAGCGGGAGGTGGATACGAGCAGTACTTC. The full variable domain, rest sourced from reference TRBV19 and TRBJ2-7, is DGGITQSPKYLFRKEGQNVTLSCEQNLNHDAMYWYRQDPGQGLRLIYYSQIVNDFQKGDIAEGYSVSREKKESFPLTVTSAQKNPTAFYLCASTLAGGGYEQYFGPGTRLTVT.

The chain is built from TRBV7-9 and TRBJ2-3, with 13 bases fitting TRBD2. V lost 5 bases to trimming and J lost 0 bases; unmatched junction nucleotides: 8. This CDR3 is built from 18 residues. Germline-derived CDR1 and CDR2 are SEHNR and FQNEAQ (reference sequence). CDR3 sequence reads: CASSGPGLAGISTDTQYF. CDR3 nucleotides: TGTGCCAGCAGCGGCCCGGGACTAGCGGGAATCAGCACAGATACGCAGTATTTT.

The chain uses TRBV5-4 and TRBJ2-7, with TRBD2 identical over 9 bases. The J segment lost 7 bases and the V segment lost 0 bases, leaving 14 bases of the junction unmatched. The CDR3 runs to 17 residues. CDR1 is SGHNT and CDR2 is YYREEE in the germline V gene (reference sequence). The CDR3 sequence is CASSLGPGTSSLLEQYF. CDR3 nucleotide sequence: TGTGCCAGCAGCTTGGGTCCCGGGACTAGCTCCCTACTGGAGCAGTACTTC.

CDR3 sequence reads: CASSPAEPQGWTDTQYF. The CDR3 region has the DNA TGTGCCAGCAGCCCGGCGGAGCCACAGGGGTGGACAGATACGCAGTATTTT. This sequence joins TRBV7-9 and TRBJ2-3, with TRBD1 identical over 7 bases. Germline loops: CDR1 SEHNR, CDR2 FQNEAQ (reference sequence). Trimming removed 5 bases from V and 3 bases from J; junction bases left unmatched: 14. This CDR3 is 17 amino acids long.

V usage is TRBV28 and J usage is TRBJ2-7; 8 bases are a match to TRBD2. CDR1 and CDR2 from the germline V gene are MDHEN and SYDVKM. The length of the CDR3 is 15 residues. V was clipped by 6 bases and J by 2 bases; unmatched bases: 9. The CDR3 region is CASSAPAGGTYEQYF. In DNA, the CDR3 is TGTGCCAGCAGCGCTCCTGCGGGAGGAACCTACGAGCAGTACTTC.

V gene TRBV27 combines with J gene TRBJ1-1; 8 bases are a match to TRBD1. Trimming took 3 bases from V and 4 from J; bases not matched to a gene: 10. The CDR3 runs to 16 residues. Per the germline V gene, CDR1 is MNHEY and CDR2 is SMNVEV (reference sequence). For the CDR3, the DNA is TGTGCCAGCAGTTTTAGGCAGGGGGCAGCGAGCACTGAAGCTTTCTTT. Its protein product is CASSFRQGAASTEAFF.

The chain carries TRBV7-9 and TRBJ2-5; 10 nucleotides agree with TRBD2. Germline values: CDR1 SEHNR, CDR2 FQNEAQ (reference sequence). J gave up 1 base and V 1 base, and 3 bases lay outside the gene matches. The CDR3 has 16 residues. CDR3 DNA: TGTGCCAGCAGCTTAGTAGCGGGGGGTTCCCAAGAGACCCAGTACTTC. As protein: CASSLVAGGSQETQYF.

The rearrangement uses TRBV2 and TRBJ2-1, with D possibly matching TRBD2 (6 bases). Trimming left V 3 bases short and J 0 bases short, with 12 bases between. The CDR3 sequence is 16 residues long. Germline V CDR1 and CDR2: SNHLY, FYNNEI. The CDR3 here is CASSEERAFSYNEQFF. CDR3 in DNA: TGTGCCAGCAGTGAGGAGCGGGCGTTCTCCTACAATGAGCAGTTCTTC.

V is TRBV7-8 and J is TRBJ1-2, with 7 bases matching TRBD1. The ends lost 6 bases at V and 4 bases at J; junction bases unmatched: 11. This CDR3 is built from 15 residues. Germline CDR1 and CDR2: SGHVS and FQNEAQ. CDR3 nucleotide sequence: TGTGCCAGCAGGCTAGACGACAGGGCGGGCTATGGCTACACCTTC. Translation gives CASRLDDRAGYGYTF.